A selection of T cell receptor beta chains follows, all from one sample in a study of a mutant IDH1 vaccine in newly diagnosed glioma. Antigens of these TCRs are unknown. Sequencing was performed with immunoSEQ multiplex PCR; in TCRdb, only in-frame clones are kept and a portion is missing. Seen here are tens of thousands of clones, approximately 84% observed once, and the top ten hold 3% to 4%. The specimen was PBMCs, collected from a glioma patient whose treatment included an IDH1 peptide vaccine. The receptors here all came from a man aged 30 to 45 with glioma. The CDR3 runs from the conserved cysteine through the conserved F or W. Fields, in order: D gene, J gene, V gene, clone size, CDR3 DNA, CDR3 protein. The D gene is left open where the match is weak. Expanded clones are given a class, and other clones once, few, many or no size at all.

-,TRBJ1-6,TRBV6-1,-,TGTGCCAGCAGTGCGGGGCCCTATAATTCACCCCTCCACTTT,CASSAGPYNSPLHF
TRBD1,TRBJ1-2,TRBV2,few,TGTGCCAGCAGTCAAGGGGGCGATGGCTACACCTTC,CASSQGGDGYTF
-,TRBJ2-4,TRBV18,-,TGTGCCAGCTCACCAGGGTTTGGGGTCGAGGGAAACATTCAGTACTTC,CASSPGFGVEGNIQYF
-,TRBJ2-1,TRBV5-4,few,TGTGCCAGCAGCTTCCGCGAGGGTGAGCAGTTCTTC,CASSFREGEQFF
TRBD1,TRBJ1-1,TRBV25-1,-,TGTGCCAGCACCCCCCAGGGGGAGTCCACTGAAGCTTTCTTT,CASTPQGESTEAFF
-,TRBJ1-1,TRBV18,-,TGTGCCAGCTCACCCTCGATAATCGGGCAGGGGAACACTGAAGCTTTCTTT,CASSPSIIGQGNTEAFF
-,TRBJ2-5,TRBV11-1,-,TGTGCCAGCAGCTTTGCGGCGGCGCCAGGAGGAGAGACCCAGTACTTC,CASSFAAAPGGETQYF
-,TRBJ1-1,TRBV9,few,TGTGCCAGCAGCGTGGTCGGCATGAACACTGAAGCTTTCTTT,CASSVVGMNTEAFF
-,TRBJ1-1,TRBV18,-,TGTGCCAGCTCACCACTTTCCAGTAACACTGAAGCTTTCTTT,CASSPLSSNTEAFF
-,TRBJ2-3,TRBV7-8,once,TGTGCCAGCAGCTTATCTAGTCCGGGTTTTGCGGATACGCAGTATTTT,CASSLSSPGFADTQYF
TRBD1,TRBJ1-4,TRBV7-9,once,TGTGCCAGCAGCTTTAAGGGACAGCGGTCAACTAATGAAAAACTGTTTTTT,CASSFKGQRSTNEKLFF
-,TRBJ1-3,TRBV2,-,TGTGCCAGCACGATGGGTTACTCTGGAAACACCATATATTTT,CASTMGYSGNTIYF
TRBD1,TRBJ2-3,TRBV14,-,TGTGCCAGCAGCCCCAAAGAGGGGGCATCACGTACGCAGTATTTT,CASSPKEGASRTQYF
TRBD2,TRBJ2-3,TRBV27,few,TGTGCCAGCAGTCGGGCCAGCGGGGGCACAGATACGCAGTATTTT,CASSRASGGTDTQYF
TRBD1,TRBJ1-6,TRBV2,once,TGTGCCAGCAGTGAGGAGACGACAGGGCTGGGTTATAATTCACCCCTCCACTTT,CASSEETTGLGYNSPLHF
-,TRBJ2-7,TRBV6-5,-,TGTGCCGTTGGTGTCGATTCGACCTACGAGCAGTACTTC,CAVGVDSTYEQYF